This TCR beta chain was profiled in a study of blood T cells in healthy people across ages. Germline CDR1 and CDR2: KGHSH and LQKENI. The CDR3 extends over 16 amino acids. With 0 bases removed from V and 0 bases from J, the gap between germline ends came to 9 bases. Alongside a J-beta primer mix, a sample-barcoded 5' primer served in a second PCR lasting about 6 to 11 cycles. Every sample gave at least 3 million paired-end reads containing CDR3. TCRdb reanalysed the 5' RACE reads using MiXCR and keeps one entry per CDR3 protein. The sample records 1.4 million or so distinct CDR3 sequences, 40% to 45% being singletons.

This sequence was found in a woman aged 18-29 years in good health. The sequenced sample was blood. The rearrangement joins TRBV18 to TRBJ1-5; tentatively, D is TRBD1 (6 bases). The CDR3, as DNA: TGTGCCAGCTCACCACCCGGACAGTATAGCAATCAGCCCCAGCATTTT. Translation: CASSPPGQYSNQPQHF.